The entry below describes one T cell receptor beta chain. V lost 1 base to trimming and J lost 1 base, with 4 bases between them. In germline, CDR1 is MNHNY, CDR2 SVGAGI (reference sequence). The CDR3 length is 14 residues. The data were taken from a study of blood T cell repertoires in COVID-19. Study details: Samples representing acute and convalescent COVID-19 were sourced from the United States, Italy and Spain.

Under the authors' procedure: Counts of nucleated cells, estimated from reference gene primer amplification, were obtained. Generated by immunoSEQ multiplex PCR, the TCRdb table keeps only in-frame clones and is missing some. Clonal size and the V and J genes are those of that table, whereas D and trimming came from the DNA. The repertoire holds around 61,000 clones, with about 90% as singletons. The TCR originated in a man aged 55-75 years with acute or convalescent COVID-19. Sequenced sample: peripheral blood. This sequence joins TRBV6-6 and TRBJ2-2; no clear D. CDR3 in DNA: TGTGCCAGCAGTTACTACAAGAACACCGGGGAGCTGTTTTTT. Residues: CASSYYKNTGELFF.